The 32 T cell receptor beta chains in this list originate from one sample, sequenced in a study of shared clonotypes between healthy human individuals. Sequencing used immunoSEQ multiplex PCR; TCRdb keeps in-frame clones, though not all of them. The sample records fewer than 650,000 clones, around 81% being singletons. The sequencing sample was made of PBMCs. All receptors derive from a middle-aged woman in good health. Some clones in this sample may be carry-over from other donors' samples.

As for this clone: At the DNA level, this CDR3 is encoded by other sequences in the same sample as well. CDR3 DNA: TGTGCCAGCAGCTTCAGCGGGAGCACAGATACGCAGTATTTT. It codes for CASSFSGSTDTQYF. The rearrangement links TRBV7-9 to TRBJ2-3, with D possibly matching TRBD2 (6 bases). This CDR3 has 14 amino acids. Trimming took 3 bases from V and 0 from J, leaving 7 bases between them. Germline values: CDR1 SEHNR, CDR2 FQNEAQ (reference sequence).

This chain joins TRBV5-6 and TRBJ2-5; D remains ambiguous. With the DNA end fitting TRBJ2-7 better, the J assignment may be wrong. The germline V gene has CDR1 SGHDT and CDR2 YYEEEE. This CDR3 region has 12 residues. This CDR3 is CASSLEPHEQYF. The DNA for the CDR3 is TGTGCCAGCAGCTTGGAACCCCACGAGCAGTACTTC.

The CDR3 region has the DNA TGCGCCAGCAGCTTGGATTCCGACGCTGGGTATGGCTACACCTTC. Encoded protein: CASSLDSDAGYGYTF. V usage is TRBV5-1 and J usage is TRBJ1-2; D is undetermined. The CDR3 has 15 amino acids. The germline V gene has CDR1 SGHRS and CDR2 YFSETQ. V was cut by 0 bases and J by 5 bases, with 14 bases left in between.

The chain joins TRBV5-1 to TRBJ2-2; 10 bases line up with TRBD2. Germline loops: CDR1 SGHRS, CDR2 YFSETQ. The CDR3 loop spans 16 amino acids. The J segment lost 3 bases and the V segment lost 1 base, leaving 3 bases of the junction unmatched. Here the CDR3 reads CASSLSGRADTGELFF. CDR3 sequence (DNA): TGCGCCAGCAGCTTGAGCGGGAGGGCCGACACCGGGGAGCTGTTTTTT.

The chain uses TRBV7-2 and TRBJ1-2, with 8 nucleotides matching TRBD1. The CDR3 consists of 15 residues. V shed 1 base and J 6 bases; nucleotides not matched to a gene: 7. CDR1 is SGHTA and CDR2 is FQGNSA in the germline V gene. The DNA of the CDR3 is TGTGCCAGCAGCTTAGAAAGCAGGGGGCAGAATGGCTACACCTTC. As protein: CASSLESRGQNGYTF.

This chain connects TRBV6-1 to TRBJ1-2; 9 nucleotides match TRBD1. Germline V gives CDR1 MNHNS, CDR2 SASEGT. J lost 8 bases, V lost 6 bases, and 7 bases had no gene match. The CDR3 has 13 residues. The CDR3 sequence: CASREQGADGYTF. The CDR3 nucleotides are TGTGCCAGCAGGGAACAGGGGGCGGACGGCTACACCTTC.

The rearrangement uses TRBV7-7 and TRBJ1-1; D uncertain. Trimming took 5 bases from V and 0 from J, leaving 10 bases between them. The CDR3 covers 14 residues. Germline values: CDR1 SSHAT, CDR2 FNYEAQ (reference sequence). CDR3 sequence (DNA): TGTGCCAGCAGCCCCGGACTTTTGAACACTGAAGCTTTCTTT. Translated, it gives CASSPGLLNTEAFF.

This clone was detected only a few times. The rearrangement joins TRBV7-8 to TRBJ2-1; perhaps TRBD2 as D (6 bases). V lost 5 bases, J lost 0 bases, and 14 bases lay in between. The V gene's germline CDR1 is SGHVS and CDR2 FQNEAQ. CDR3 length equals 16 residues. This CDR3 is CASSQGLSSSYNEQFF. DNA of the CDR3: TGTGCCAGCAGCCAAGGACTATCGAGCTCCTACAATGAGCAGTTCTTC.

This CDR3 is CASGGQGETDTQYF. In nucleotides, the CDR3 is TGTGCCAGCGGGGGGCAGGGAGAAACAGATACGCAGTATTTT. The genes are TRBV6-4 and TRBJ2-3; D tentatively reads TRBD1 or TRBD2 (6 bases each). V shed 8 bases and J shed 3 bases, with 15 bases lying between them. Per germline, CDR1 MRHNA and CDR2 SNTAGT. This CDR3 is built from 14 residues.

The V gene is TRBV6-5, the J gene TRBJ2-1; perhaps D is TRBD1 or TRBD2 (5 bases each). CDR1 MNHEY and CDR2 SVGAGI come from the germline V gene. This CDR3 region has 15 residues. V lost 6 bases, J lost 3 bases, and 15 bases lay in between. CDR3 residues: CASSPEGQGYNEQFF. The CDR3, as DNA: TGTGCCAGCAGCCCCGAGGGGCAGGGCTACAATGAGCAGTTCTTC.

The CDR3 protein is CASSLDGWEQFF. The DNA for the CDR3 is TGTGCCAGCAGCTTAGATGGGTGGGAGCAGTTCTTC. The chain is built from TRBV7-6 and TRBJ2-1; D uncertain. The V gene lost 1 base and the J gene lost 10 bases, with 8 bases spanning the gap. Per germline, CDR1 SGHVS and CDR2 FNYEAQ. This CDR3 is built from 12 residues.

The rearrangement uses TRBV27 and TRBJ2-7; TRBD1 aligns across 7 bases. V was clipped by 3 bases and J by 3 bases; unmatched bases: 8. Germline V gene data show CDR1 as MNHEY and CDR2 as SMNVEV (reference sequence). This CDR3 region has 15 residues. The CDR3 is CASSFSGQVGYEQYF. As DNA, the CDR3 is TGTGCCAGCAGTTTCTCCGGACAGGTTGGCTACGAGCAGTACTTC.

The chain's CDR3 is CASSLGWYEQYF. The CDR3 nucleotides read TGTGCCAGCAGCTTAGGCTGGTACGAGCAGTACTTC. This chain connects TRBV7-9 to TRBJ2-7; no clear D. The CDR3 consists of 12 residues. Trimming left V 1 base short and J 4 bases short, with 5 bases between. Per germline, CDR1 SEHNR and CDR2 FQNEAQ (reference sequence).

CDR3 in DNA: TGTGCCAGCAGTGACGTTCGACAATATAGCAATCAGCCCCAGCATTTT. This translates into CASSDVRQYSNQPQHF. This chain connects TRBV2 to TRBJ1-5; D is undetermined. V lost 3 bases and J 0 bases, leaving 12 bases between the germline ends. The germline gives CDR1 SNHLY, CDR2 FYNNEI. CDR3 size: 16 residues.

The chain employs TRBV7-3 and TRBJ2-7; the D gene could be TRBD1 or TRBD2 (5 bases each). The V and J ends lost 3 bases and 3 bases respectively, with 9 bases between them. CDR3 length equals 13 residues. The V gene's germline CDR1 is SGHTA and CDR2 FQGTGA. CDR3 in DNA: TGTGCCAGCAGCTTGGGACGGAGCTACGAGCAGTACTTC. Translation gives CASSLGRSYEQYF.

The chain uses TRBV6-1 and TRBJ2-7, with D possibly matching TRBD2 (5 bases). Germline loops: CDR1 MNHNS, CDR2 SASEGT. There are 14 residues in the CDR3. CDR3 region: CANGRGFPPYEQYF. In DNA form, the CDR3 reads TGTGCTAATGGACGGGGTTTCCCTCCCTACGAGCAGTACTTC.

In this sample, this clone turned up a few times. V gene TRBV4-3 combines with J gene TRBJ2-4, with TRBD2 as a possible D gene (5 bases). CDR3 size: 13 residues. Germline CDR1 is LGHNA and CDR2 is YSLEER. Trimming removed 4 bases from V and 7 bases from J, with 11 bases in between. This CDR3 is CASSPTEGNIQYF. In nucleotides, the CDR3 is TGCGCCAGCAGCCCCACCGAGGGTAACATTCAGTACTTC.

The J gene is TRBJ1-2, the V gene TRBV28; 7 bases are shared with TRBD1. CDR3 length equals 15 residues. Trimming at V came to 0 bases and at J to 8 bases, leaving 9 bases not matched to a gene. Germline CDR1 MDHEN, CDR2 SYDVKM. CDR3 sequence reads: CASSLWLGGAGGYTF. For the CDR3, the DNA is TGTGCCAGCAGTTTATGGTTAGGGGGCGCAGGGGGCTACACCTTC.

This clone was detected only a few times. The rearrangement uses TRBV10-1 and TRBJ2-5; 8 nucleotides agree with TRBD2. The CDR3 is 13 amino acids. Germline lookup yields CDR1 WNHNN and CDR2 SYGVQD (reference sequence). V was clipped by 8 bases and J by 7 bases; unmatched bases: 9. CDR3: CASQASGGGTQYF. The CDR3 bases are TGCGCCAGCCAGGCATCGGGAGGGGGGACCCAGTACTTC.

The CDR3 here is CAWSPGTASYNEQFF. The CDR3 bases are TGTGCCTGGAGTCCCGGGACAGCCTCCTACAATGAGCAGTTCTTC. This chain joins TRBV30 and TRBJ2-1, with 7 bases fitting TRBD1. Germline V gene sequence: CDR1 GTSNPN, CDR2 SVGIG (reference sequence). The junction had 4 bases not matched to a gene; V was cut back by 2 bases and J by 0 bases. CDR3 length: 15 residues.

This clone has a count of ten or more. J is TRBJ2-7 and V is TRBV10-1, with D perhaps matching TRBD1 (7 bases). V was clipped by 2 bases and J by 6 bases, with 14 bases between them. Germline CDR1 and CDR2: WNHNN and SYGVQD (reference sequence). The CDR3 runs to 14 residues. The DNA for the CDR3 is TGCGCCAGCAGTGAGAATCTTCAGGGGGGCGAGCAGTACTTC. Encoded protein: CASSENLQGGEQYF.

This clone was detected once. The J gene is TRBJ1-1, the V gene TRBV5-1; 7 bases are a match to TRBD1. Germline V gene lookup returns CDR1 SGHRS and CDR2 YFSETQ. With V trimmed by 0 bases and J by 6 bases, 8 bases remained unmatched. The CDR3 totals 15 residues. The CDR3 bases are TGCGCCAGCAGCTTGGCCCCGACAGGGCTCGCTGAAGCTTTCTTT. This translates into CASSLAPTGLAEAFF. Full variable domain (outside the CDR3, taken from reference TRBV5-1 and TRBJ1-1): KAGVTQTPRYLIKTRGQQVTLSCSPISGHRSVSWYQQTPGQGLQFLFEYFSETQRNKGNFPGRFSGRQFSNSRSEMNVSTLELGDSALYLCASSLAPTGLAEAFFGQGTRLTVV.

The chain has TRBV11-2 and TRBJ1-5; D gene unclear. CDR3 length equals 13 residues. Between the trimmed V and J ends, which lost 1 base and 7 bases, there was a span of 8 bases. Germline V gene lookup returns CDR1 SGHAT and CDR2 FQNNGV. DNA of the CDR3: TGTGCCAGCAGCTTAGGATGGTCCCAGCCCCAGCATTTT. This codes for CASSLGWSQPQHF. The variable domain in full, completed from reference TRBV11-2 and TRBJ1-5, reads EAGVAQSPRYKIIEKRQSVAFWCNPISGHATLYWYQQILGQGPKLLIQFQNNGVVDDSQLPKDRFSAERLKGVDSTLKIQPAKLEDSAVYLCASSLGWSQPQHFGDGTRLSIL.

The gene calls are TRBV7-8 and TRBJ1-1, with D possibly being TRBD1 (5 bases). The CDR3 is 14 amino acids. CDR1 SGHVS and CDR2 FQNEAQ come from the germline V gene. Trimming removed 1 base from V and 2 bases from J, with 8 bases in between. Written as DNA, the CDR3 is TGTGCCAGCAGCTTAGGACAGAGAAACACTGAAGCTTTCTTT. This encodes CASSLGQRNTEAFF.

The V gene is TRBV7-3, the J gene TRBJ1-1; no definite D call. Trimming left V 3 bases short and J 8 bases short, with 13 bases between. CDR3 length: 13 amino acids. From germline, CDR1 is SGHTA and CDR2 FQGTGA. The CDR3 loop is CASSLIGPGEAFF. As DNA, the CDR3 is TGTGCCAGCAGCTTGATCGGGCCTGGGGAAGCTTTCTTT.

CDR3 sequence (DNA): TGTGCCAGCAACCAGGGTTCAGATACGCAGTATTTT. Translating it yields CASNQGSDTQYF. J is TRBJ2-3 and V is TRBV6-1, with D possibly TRBD1 on 5 matching bases. CDR1 and CDR2 from the germline V gene are MNHNS and SASEGT. The CDR3 length is 12 residues. V was trimmed by 7 bases and J by 4 bases, leaving 9 bases between them.

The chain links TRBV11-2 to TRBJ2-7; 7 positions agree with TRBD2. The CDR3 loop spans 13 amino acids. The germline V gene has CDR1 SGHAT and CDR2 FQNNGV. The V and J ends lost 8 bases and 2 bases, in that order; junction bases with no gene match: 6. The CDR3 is CASGPGGAYEQYF. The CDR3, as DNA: TGTGCCAGCGGACCTGGGGGGGCCTACGAGCAGTACTTC. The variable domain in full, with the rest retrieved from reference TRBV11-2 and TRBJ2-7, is EAGVAQSPRYKIIEKRQSVAFWCNPISGHATLYWYQQILGQGPKLLIQFQNNGVVDDSQLPKDRFSAERLKGVDSTLKIQPAKLEDSAVYLCASGPGGAYEQYFGPGTRLTVT.

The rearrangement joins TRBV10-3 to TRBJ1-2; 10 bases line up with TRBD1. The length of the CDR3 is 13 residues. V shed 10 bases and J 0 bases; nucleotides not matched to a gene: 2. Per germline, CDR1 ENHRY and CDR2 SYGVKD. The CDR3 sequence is CATDRGANYGYTF. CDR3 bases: TGTGCCACGGACAGGGGGGCTAACTATGGCTACACCTTC.

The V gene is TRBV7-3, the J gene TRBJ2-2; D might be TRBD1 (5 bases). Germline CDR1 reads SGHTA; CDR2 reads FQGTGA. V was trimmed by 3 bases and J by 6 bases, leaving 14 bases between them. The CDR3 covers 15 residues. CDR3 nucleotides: TGTGCCAGCAGCTTGAATCTAGGGGCTCCCGGGGAGCTGTTTTTT. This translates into CASSLNLGAPGELFF.

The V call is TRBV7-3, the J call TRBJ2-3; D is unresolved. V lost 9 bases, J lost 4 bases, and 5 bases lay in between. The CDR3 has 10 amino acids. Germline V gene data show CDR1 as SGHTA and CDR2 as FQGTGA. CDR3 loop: CARGSDTQYF. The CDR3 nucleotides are TGTGCCAGAGGCTCAGATACGCAGTATTTT.

Written as DNA, the CDR3 is TGTGCCAGTAGTACCCCGGGCGTCTCCTACGAGCAGTACTTC. This translates into CASSTPGVSYEQYF. The rearrangement links TRBV19 to TRBJ2-7; D gene ambiguous. The CDR3 contains 14 residues. Germline CDR1 reads LNHDA; CDR2 reads SQIVND (reference sequence). The V end was cut by 4 bases, the J end by 0 bases, with 10 bases between.

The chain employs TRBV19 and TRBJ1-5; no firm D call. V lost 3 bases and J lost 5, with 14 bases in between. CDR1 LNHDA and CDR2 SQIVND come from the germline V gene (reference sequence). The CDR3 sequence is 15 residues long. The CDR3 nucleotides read TGTGCCAGTAGTATTAGGAGGGAAAGAGATCAGCCCCAGCATTTT. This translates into CASSIRRERDQPQHF.